The source of this T cell receptor (beta chain) is a study of T-cell reconstitution after alpha-beta-depleted transplantation in children. Study conclusions and caveats: Expanded clones from the graft, numbering several hundred, reportedly supplied alpha-beta T cells about two months after transplant. After one year, T-cell counts and TCRbeta diversity mostly came from new T cells. Surviving recipient T cells and intrathymic progenitors accounted for some patients' high TCRbeta diversity at day 60.

TCRbeta library construction was performed incorporating unique molecular identifiers. TCRdb redid the calling of the PCR reads with MiXCR, one entry per CDR3 protein. The sample holds 550,000 to 600,000 distinct CDR3 sequences, more than 20% seen once. Per the germline V gene, CDR1 is SEHNR and CDR2 is FQNEAQ (reference sequence). J lost 5 bases, V lost 5 bases, and 14 bases had no gene match. The CDR3 consists of 16 residues. This clonotype was counted ten times or more. Its matching antigen is unknown. The V and J genes are TRBV7-9 and TRBJ1-2, with TRBD1 identical over 7 bases. The sequence derives from a boy less than two years old who had a stem cell transplant for acute myeloid leukemia, so the T cells may come from the graft donor. Sequenced here: PBMCs, mostly from graft donor cells, sampled 360 days after TCRalphabeta/CD19-depleted stem cell transplant. Here the CDR3 reads CASSPYRTGPAYGYTF. The CDR3 DNA sequence: TGTGCCAGCAGCCCTTACCGGACAGGTCCTGCTTATGGCTACACCTTC.